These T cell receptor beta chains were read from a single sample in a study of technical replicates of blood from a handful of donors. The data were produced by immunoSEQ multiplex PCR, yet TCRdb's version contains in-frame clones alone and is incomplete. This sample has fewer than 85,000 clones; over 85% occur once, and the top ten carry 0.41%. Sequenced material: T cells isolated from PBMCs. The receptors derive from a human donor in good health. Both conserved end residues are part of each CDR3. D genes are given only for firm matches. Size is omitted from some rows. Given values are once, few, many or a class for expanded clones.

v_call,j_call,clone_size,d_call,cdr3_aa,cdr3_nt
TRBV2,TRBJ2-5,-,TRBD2,CATTEGLAGVETQYF,TGTGCCACGACCGAAGGACTAGCGGGAGTTGAGACCCAGTACTTC
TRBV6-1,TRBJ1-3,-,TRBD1,CASSDGQGAGNTIYF,TGTGCCAGCAGCGATGGACAGGGAGCTGGAAACACCATATATTTT
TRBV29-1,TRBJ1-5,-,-,CSVAGGETNQPQHF,TGCAGCGTAGCCGGGGGGGAGACCAATCAGCCCCAGCATTTT
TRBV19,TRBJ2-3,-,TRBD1,CASSPGTGGSDTQYF,TGTGCCAGTAGTCCCGGGACAGGGGGCTCAGATACGCAGTATTTT
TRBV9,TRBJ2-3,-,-,CASSVLITPDTQYF,TGTGCCAGCAGCGTATTAATCACTCCAGATACGCAGTATTTT
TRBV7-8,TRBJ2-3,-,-,CASSFVLMGTPVPRLTDTQYF,TGTGCCAGCAGCTTCGTGCTAATGGGGACTCCGGTGCCCCGCCTCACAGATACGCAGTATTTT
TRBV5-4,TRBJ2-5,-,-,CASSFSQQETQYF,TGTGCCAGCAGCTTTTCACAGCAAGAGACCCAGTACTTC
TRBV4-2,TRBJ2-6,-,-,CASSQETGSGANVLTF,TGTGCCAGCAGCCAAGAGACGGGCTCTGGGGCCAACGTCCTGACTTTC
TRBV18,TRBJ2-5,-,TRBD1,CASSIRQGAGETQYF,TGTGCCAGCTCGATTCGACAGGGGGCAGGAGAGACCCAGTACTTC
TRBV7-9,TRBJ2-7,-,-,CASSLGSRDSYEQYF,TGTGCCAGCAGCTTAGGAAGCAGGGATTCCTACGAGCAGTACTTC
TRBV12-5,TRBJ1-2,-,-,CASGKRGGGYTF,TGTGCTAGTGGAAAGAGGGGGGGTGGCTACACCTTC
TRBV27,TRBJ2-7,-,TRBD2,CASSLLGDGRDEQYF,TGTGCCAGCAGTTTATTAGGGGACGGGAGGGACGAGCAGTACTTC
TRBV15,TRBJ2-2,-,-,CATSGLNTGELFF,TGTGCCACCAGCGGACTGAACACCGGGGAGCTGTTTTTT
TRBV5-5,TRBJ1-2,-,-,CASSLDTGQDGYGYTF,TGTGCCAGCAGCCTTGATACAGGGCAAGATGGGTATGGCTACACCTTC
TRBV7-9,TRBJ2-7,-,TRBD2,CASSWLGRDSYEQYF,TGTGCCAGCAGTTGGCTGGGGAGGGACTCCTACGAGCAGTACTTC
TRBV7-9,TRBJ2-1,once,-,CASSLVRSNEQFF,TGTGCCAGCAGCTTAGTGCGATCCAATGAGCAGTTCTTC
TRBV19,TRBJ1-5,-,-,CASSTTVYSNQPQHF,TGTGCCAGTAGTACGACAGTTTATAGCAATCAGCCCCAGCATTTT
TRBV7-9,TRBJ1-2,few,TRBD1,CASSLPGGHGYTF,TGTGCCAGCAGCTTACCAGGGGGCCATGGCTACACCTTC
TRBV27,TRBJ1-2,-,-,CASSFSGQNGYTF,TGTGCCAGCAGTTTTTCGGGTCAGAATGGCTACACCTTC
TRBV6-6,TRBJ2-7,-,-,CASSQPTLGGEQYF,TGTGCCAGCAGTCAACCCACCCTAGGGGGCGAGCAGTACTTC
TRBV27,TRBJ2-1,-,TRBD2,CASSLTSGSYNEQFF,TGTGCCAGCAGTTTGACTAGCGGGAGCTACAATGAGCAGTTCTTC
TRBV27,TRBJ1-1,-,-,CASSEGVGGPAFF,TGTGCCAGCAGTGAGGGGGTGGGGGGGCCCGCTTTCTTT
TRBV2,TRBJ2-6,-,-,CASSELGANVLTF,TGTGCCAGCAGTGAACTTGGGGCCAACGTCCTGACTTTC
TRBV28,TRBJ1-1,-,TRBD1,CASSLRGQVNTEAFF,TGTGCCAGCAGTTTAAGGGGACAGGTCAACACTGAAGCTTTCTTT
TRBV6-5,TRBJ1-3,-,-,CASSYSKSSGNTIYF,TGTGCCAGCAGTTACTCCAAATCCTCTGGAAACACCATATATTTT
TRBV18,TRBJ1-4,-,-,CASSPLPPQDATNEKLFF,TGTGCCAGCTCACCGCTTCCCCCACAGGATGCAACTAATGAAAAACTGTTTTTT
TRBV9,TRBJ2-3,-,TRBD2,CASNLAGVSTDTQYF,TGTGCCAGCAACCTAGCGGGCGTTAGCACAGATACGCAGTATTTT
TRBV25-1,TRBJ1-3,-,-,CASSEWGVPGNTIYF,TGTGCCAGCAGTGAATGGGGGGTGCCTGGAAACACCATATATTTT
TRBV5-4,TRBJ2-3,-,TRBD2,CASRGAGTSVNTQYF,TGTGCCAGCAGGGGGGCCGGGACTAGCGTGAATACGCAGTATTTT
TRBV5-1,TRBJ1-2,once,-,CASNTEGANYGYTF,TGCGCCAGCAATACAGAGGGAGCTAACTATGGCTACACCTTC
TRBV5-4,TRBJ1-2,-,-,CASSLVGGNYGYTF,TGTGCCAGCAGCTTGGTGGGGGGGAACTATGGCTACACCTTC
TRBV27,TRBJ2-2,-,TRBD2,CASRQGLAVKNTGELFF,TGTGCCAGCAGACAGGGACTAGCGGTAAAGAACACCGGGGAGCTGTTTTTT
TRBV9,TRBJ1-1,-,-,CASSVYDSDTEAFF,TGTGCCAGCAGCGTTTATGACTCAGACACTGAAGCTTTCTTT
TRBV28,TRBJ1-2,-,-,CASSHQTNYGYTF,TGTGCCAGCAGTCATCAGACTAACTATGGCTACACCTTC
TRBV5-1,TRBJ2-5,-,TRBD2,CASSWMGLAGEIGETQYF,TGCGCCAGCAGCTGGATGGGACTAGCGGGAGAAATTGGAGAGACCCAGTACTTC
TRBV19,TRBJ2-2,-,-,CASNDGEYTGELFF,TGTGCCAGTAACGATGGAGAGTACACCGGGGAGCTGTTTTTT
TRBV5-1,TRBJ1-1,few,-,CASGSGLQDTEAFF,TGCGCCAGCGGGTCAGGGCTTCAGGACACTGAAGCTTTCTTT
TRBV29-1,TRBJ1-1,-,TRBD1,CSVGRWTGEYTEAFF,TGCAGCGTTGGCCGTTGGACAGGGGAGTACACTGAAGCTTTCTTT
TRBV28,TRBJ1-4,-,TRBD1,CASSLDREGEKLFF,TGTGCCAGCAGTTTGGACAGGGAGGGTGAAAAACTGTTTTTT
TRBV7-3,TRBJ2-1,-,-,CASSPAASTYNEQFF,TGTGCCAGCAGCCCCGCTGCGTCGACCTACAATGAGCAGTTCTTC
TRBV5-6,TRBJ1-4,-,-,CASSLALSRPYNEKLFF,TGTGCCAGCAGCTTGGCTTTGTCCAGGCCCTATAATGAAAAACTGTTTTTT
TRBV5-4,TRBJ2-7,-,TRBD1,CASNYDRGNEQYF,TGTGCCAGCAACTATGACAGGGGAAACGAGCAGTACTTC
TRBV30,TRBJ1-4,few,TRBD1,CAWRDRGQKLFF,TGTGCCTGGAGGGACAGGGGGCAAAAACTGTTTTTT
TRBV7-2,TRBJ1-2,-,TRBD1,CASSLVTRGDGYTF,TGTGCCAGCAGCTTAGTAACCAGGGGGGATGGCTACACCTTC
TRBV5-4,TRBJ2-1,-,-,CASSLAIGRRGEQFF,TGTGCCAGCAGCCTAGCGATCGGGAGACGTGGTGAGCAGTTCTTC
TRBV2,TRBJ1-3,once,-,CASTEYNSGNTIYF,TGTGCCAGCACGGAGTATAACTCTGGAAACACCATATATTTT
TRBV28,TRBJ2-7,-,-,CASRARLTYEQYF,TGTGCCAGCAGGGCCAGGCTAACCTACGAGCAGTACTTC